This is a list of T cell receptor beta chains from one sample in a study of identical twins. Via MiXCR, TCRdb re-called the 5' RACE reads, giving one row per CDR3 protein. The table shows 650,000 to 800,000 distinct CDR3 sequences, with approximately 9% occurring only once. A further study also used this sample, focusing on yellow fever vaccine responses in identical twins.

Sequencing was performed on PBMCs. These receptors came from a woman between 18 and 29 years old in good health. CDR3s leave out the opening cysteine and the closing phenylalanine or tryptophan. A D gene is named only where the DNA matches it firmly.

v_gene	j_gene	d_gene	CDR3aa
TRBV3-1	TRBJ2-6	TRBD1	ASSQGTGIWANVLT
TRBV29-1	TRBJ1-1	-	SVQGTPKNTEAF
TRBV12-3/TRBV12-4	TRBJ2-2	TRBD1	ASSPQGALTGELF
TRBV6-5	TRBJ2-7	-	ASSYSGQGGYEQY
TRBV28	TRBJ2-7	TRBD1	ASSSRDRVYEQY
TRBV6-5	TRBJ1-2	-	ASSYSGDRTNYGYT
TRBV6-1	TRBJ2-2	TRBD1	ATAGQGATGELF
TRBV11-2	TRBJ2-1	TRBD1	ASSSTGTGGYNEQF
TRBV3-1	TRBJ1-4	-	ASSQERFGTLF
TRBV7-6	TRBJ2-3	-	ASSLLTESTDTQY
TRBV20-1	TRBJ2-1	-	SATKDTYNEQF
TRBV27	TRBJ2-5	-	ASSLYLGMETQY
TRBV5-1	TRBJ2-7	-	ASSFDRNYEQY
TRBV11-2	TRBJ1-1	-	ASSFRAGRLNTEAF
TRBV7-2	TRBJ2-7	TRBD1	ASGLGTGKYEQY
TRBV27	TRBJ2-5	TRBD2	ASSPAAGWSETQY
TRBV3-1	TRBJ2-7	TRBD2	ASSPGTSGRAISSYEQY
TRBV6-1	TRBJ2-1	TRBD2	ASSPTLVAGGPGYEQF
TRBV6-5	TRBJ2-4	-	ASSYRPGKNIQY
TRBV4-3	TRBJ2-7	TRBD2	ASSQRAGGSYEQY
TRBV24-1	TRBJ2-3	-	ATSDFEGPSTDTQY
TRBV5-1	TRBJ1-5	-	ASSEGNVGQPQH
TRBV7-9	TRBJ2-7	-	ASSPARDFVYEQY
TRBV20-1	TRBJ2-1	-	SARPPGRGNEQF
TRBV5-1	TRBJ2-5	-	ASSAGIRTLREETQY
TRBV2	TRBJ2-3	-	ASSEWSTDTQY
TRBV7-9	TRBJ2-7	-	ASSLPGRGEGQY
TRBV7-2	TRBJ2-3	TRBD2	ASSLREGLAGATDTQY
TRBV20-1	TRBJ2-1	-	SASGSDYNEQF
TRBV6-5	TRBJ2-3	TRBD1	ASSYFDRDGDTQY
TRBV4-2	TRBJ2-1	-	ASSLKWSSDNEQF
TRBV7-2	TRBJ2-7	TRBD2	ASSSPGLAIYEQY
TRBV24-1	TRBJ2-7	-	ATSSGPLQY
TRBV5-6	TRBJ2-7	-	ASSLAGRVYEQY
TRBV5-1	TRBJ1-6	TRBD1	ASSAGQKDNSPLH
TRBV2	TRBJ2-1	TRBD1	ASRTGSPNEQF
TRBV24-1	TRBJ2-7	-	FSYEQY
TRBV21-1	TRBJ2-7	-	ASSETWEEQY
TRBV2	TRBJ2-1	-	ASSRSVNEQF
TRBV3-1	TRBJ1-6	-	ASSQVIRQEGSPLH
TRBV20-1	TRBJ2-5	-	SASAEETQY
TRBV12-3/TRBV12-4	TRBJ1-1	-	ASSLALRGGHTEAF
TRBV4-2	TRBJ2-1	TRBD2	ASSQETAGSYNEQF
TRBV6-5	TRBJ2-7	TRBD1	ASSYSGTGNPLTYEQY
TRBV24-1	TRBJ2-5	TRBD2	ATSTGTRGLQETQY